These 18 T cell receptor beta chains originate from one sample sequenced in a study of shared clonotypes between healthy human individuals. Some clones are missing from TCRdb's copy, which holds only in-frame ones; the method was immunoSEQ multiplex PCR. The table has more than 2,000,000 clones, more than 80% seen once. The source material was naive CD4+ T cells from PBMCs. Noted subset: CD45RA+ positively selected. The receptors come from a man aged 18 to 29 in good health. Some clones in this sample may be carry-over from other donors' samples.

The chain combines TRBV29-1 with TRBJ1-2; 8 bases map to TRBD1. CDR1 and CDR2 from the germline V gene are SQVTM and ANQGSEA. V lost 6 bases to trimming and J lost 7 bases; unmatched junction nucleotides: 7. The CDR3 runs to 12 residues. Here the CDR3 reads CSVPARGLGYTF. The CDR3 region has the DNA TGCAGCGTGCCGGCCAGGGGGCTTGGCTACACCTTC. The entire variable domain, with the rest obtained from reference TRBV29-1 and TRBJ1-2, is as follows: SAVISQKPSRDICQRGTSLTIQCQVDSQVTMMFWYRQQPGQSLTLIATANQGSEATYESGFVIDKFPISRPNLTFSTLTVSNMSPEDSSIYLCSVPARGLGYTFGSGTRLTVV.

This clone appeared once. The chain couples TRBV29-1 to TRBJ2-3, with TRBD1 matching over 7 bases. The CDR3 totals 15 residues. CDR1 is SQVTM, CDR2 ANQGSEA, per germline. Trimming at V came to 4 bases and at J to 4 bases, leaving 11 bases not matched to a gene. The CDR3 DNA follows: TGCAGCGTTGCCGGCAACAGGGGTAGCGCAGATACGCAGTATTTT. As protein: CSVAGNRGSADTQYF.

This rearrangement joins TRBV9 to TRBJ2-7; the D is unclear. Germline loops: CDR1 SGDLS, CDR2 YYNGEE. The CDR3 consists of 15 residues. Trimming removed 0 bases from V and 8 bases from J, with 18 bases in between. The CDR3 DNA reads TGTGCCAGCAGCGTAGAGGGCGGAACGGGCTGGAAGCAGTACTTC. Its protein is CASSVEGGTGWKQYF.

J is TRBJ2-3 and V is TRBV6-1; 7 positions match TRBD1. The V gene end was trimmed by 6 bases and the J gene end by 4 bases; junction bases not matched to a gene: 10. The CDR3 covers 15 residues. The germline V gene encodes CDR1 MNHNS and CDR2 SASEGT. The CDR3 protein is CASRLTGSAADTQYF. The CDR3, as DNA: TGTGCCAGCAGGCTGACAGGGAGTGCGGCAGATACGCAGTATTTT.

This clone was detected only once. The genes are TRBV19 and TRBJ2-7, with D possibly being TRBD2 (6 bases). V was trimmed by 5 bases and J by 3 bases, leaving 20 bases between them. Per germline, CDR1 LNHDA and CDR2 SQIVND (reference sequence). CDR3 length: 16 residues. In DNA form, the CDR3 reads TGTGCCAGTAGTGCTAGGATGACTAGGACCAGCTACGAGCAGTACTTC. Protein product: CASSARMTRTSYEQYF.

This chain links TRBV19 with TRBJ2-7; 12 bases map to TRBD2. From germline, CDR1 is LNHDA and CDR2 SQIVND (reference sequence). This CDR3 is built from 15 residues. Unmatched junction bases numbered 7, after V lost 4 bases and J lost 6 bases. CDR3 amino acids: CASSTTSGRIVEQYF. Here the CDR3 DNA reads TGTGCCAGTAGTACCACTAGCGGGAGGATTGTCGAGCAGTACTTC.

The CDR3 bases are TGTGCCAGCAGTCAAGGGTCCACCCGGAACATTCAGTACTTC. The encoded protein is CASSQGSTRNIQYF. V is TRBV6-5 and J is TRBJ2-4; D remains ambiguous. CDR1 and CDR2 from the germline V gene are MNHEY and SVGAGI. The length of the CDR3 is 14 residues. V lost 5 bases and J 7 bases, leaving 15 bases between the germline ends.

This rearrangement joins TRBV9 to TRBJ2-7; 8 nucleotides line up with TRBD1. Trimming removed 3 bases from V and 6 bases from J; junction bases left unmatched: 8. The CDR3 has 14 residues. Germline V CDR1 and CDR2: SGDLS, YYNGEE. The DNA for the CDR3 is TGTGCCAGCAGCGCGATAGGGACAGGCCCCGAGCAGTACTTC. It specifies CASSAIGTGPEQYF.

V is TRBV30 and J is TRBJ2-3, with 7 bases identical to TRBD2. V lost 0 bases to trimming and J lost 2 bases; unmatched junction nucleotides: 20. Germline values: CDR1 GTSNPN, CDR2 SVGIG (reference sequence). The CDR3 loop spans 20 amino acids. CDR3: CAWSVISGFQTPKTTDTQYF. CDR3 DNA sequence: TGTGCCTGGAGTGTCATTAGCGGGTTTCAAACCCCTAAAACCACAGATACGCAGTATTTT.

The V gene is TRBV10-3, the J gene TRBJ1-1; possible D gene TRBD1, 6 bases. The CDR3 is 15 amino acids. Trimming shortened V by 10 bases and J by 3 bases, and 21 bases separated the two germline ends. CDR1 is ENHRY and CDR2 is SYGVKD in the germline V gene. DNA of the CDR3: TGTGCCACCCAGGGGCAGGGGAGTGGGTACACTGAAGCTTTCTTT. Amino acid sequence: CATQGQGSGYTEAFF.

The V gene is TRBV11-2, the J gene TRBJ1-1; D uncertain. In germline, CDR1 is SGHAT, CDR2 FQNNGV. The CDR3 sequence is 14 residues long. V lost 5 bases, J lost 0 bases, and 10 bases lay in between. CDR3: CASSRGRMNTEAFF. The CDR3 bases are TGTGCCAGCAGCCGCGGGCGGATGAACACTGAAGCTTTCTTT.

J is TRBJ2-7 and V is TRBV19; 7 bases agree with TRBD1. The V segment lost 4 bases and the J segment 0 bases; nucleotides outside the gene matches: 6. The germline V gene encodes CDR1 LNHDA and CDR2 SQIVND (reference sequence). The length of the CDR3 is 15 residues. The DNA of the CDR3 is TGTGCCAGTAGTAGGGGGACAGACAGCTCCTACGAGCAGTACTTC. Encoded protein: CASSRGTDSSYEQYF.

The chain is built from TRBV7-8 and TRBJ1-1; 9 bases align to TRBD1. CDR1 and CDR2 from the germline V gene are SGHVS and FQNEAQ. V lost 5 bases and J lost 4; bases outside the gene matches: 8. The CDR3 has 15 residues. The CDR3 protein is CASSLTQGAATEAFF. CDR3 sequence (DNA): TGTGCCAGCAGCCTGACACAGGGGGCAGCCACTGAAGCTTTCTTT. Drawing the rest from reference TRBV7-8 and TRBJ1-1, the complete variable domain is GAGVSQSPRYKVAKRGQDVALRCDPISGHVSLFWYQQALGQGPEFLTYFQNEAQLDKSGLPSDRFFAERPEGSVSTLKIQRTQQEDSAVYLCASSLTQGAATEAFFGQGTRLTVV.

The genes are TRBV5-1 and TRBJ2-2; weak D call: TRBD1 (6 bases). Deletions cut 6 bases from V and 0 bases from J, with 12 bases between. This CDR3 region has 15 residues. The germline V gene encodes CDR1 SGHRS and CDR2 YFSETQ. The CDR3 here is CASTRTVANTGELFF. The CDR3 DNA is TGCGCCAGCACCCGGACAGTCGCGAACACCGGGGAGCTGTTTTTT.

The rearrangement links TRBV7-6 to TRBJ2-5; no clear D. V was shortened by 1 base and J by 7 bases, with 10 bases between the two germline ends. Germline V gene sequence: CDR1 SGHVS, CDR2 FNYEAQ. CDR3 length: 13 amino acids. CDR3 nucleotides: TGTGCCAGCAGCTTAGGAGGTTATGGGACCCAGTACTTC. Its translation is CASSLGGYGTQYF. The full variable domain, completed using reference TRBV7-6 and TRBJ2-5, is GAGVSQSPRYKVTKRGQDVALRCDPISGHVSLYWYRQALGQGPEFLTYFNYEAQQDKSGLPNDRFSAERPEGSISTLTIQRTEQRDSAMYRCASSLGGYGTQYFGPGTRLLVL.

The rearrangement uses TRBV5-1 and TRBJ2-6; TRBD1 might be the D (5 bases). Germline V gene lookup returns CDR1 SGHRS and CDR2 YFSETQ. V dropped 7 bases and J dropped 0 bases, with 14 bases sitting between them. This CDR3 region has 16 residues. CDR3 sequence: CASSLRQGSGANVLTF. The CDR3 DNA reads as TGCGCCAGCTCCCTCCGGCAGGGCTCTGGGGCCAACGTCCTGACTTTC.

The chain is built from TRBV7-9 and TRBJ2-7; D remains unclear. The germline V gene encodes CDR1 SEHNR and CDR2 FQNEAQ (reference sequence). The CDR3 runs to 14 residues. With 5 bases removed from V and 0 bases from J, the gap between germline ends came to 11 bases. Here the CDR3 reads CASSTVVNSYEQYF. The CDR3 nucleotides are TGTGCCAGCAGCACCGTCGTCAACTCCTACGAGCAGTACTTC.

The V and J genes are TRBV5-1 and TRBJ2-5; 9 nucleotides line up with TRBD2. Germline V lookup: CDR1 SGHRS, CDR2 YFSETQ. Trimming removed 0 bases from V and 13 bases from J; junction bases left unmatched: 13. CDR3 size: 15 residues. The CDR3: CASSLEGGREMYRYF. CDR3 in DNA: TGCGCCAGCAGCTTGGAAGGCGGGAGGGAGATGTATAGGTACTTC.